These T cell receptor beta chains were read from a single sample in a study of T cell responses to AZD1222 COVID-19 vaccine. Using immunoSEQ multiplex PCR, the repertoire was profiled, and TCRdb retains in-frame clones only, with some absent. The sample carries about 170,000 clones, around 90% recorded once. Sequenced material: peripheral blood, taken on day 0 of AZD1222 vaccination. All receptors come from an adult in good health. Both conserved end residues are trimmed from each CDR3. The order of the fields is CDR3 length, V gene, J gene, CDR3 protein.

cdr3_length: 12; v_call: TRBV19; j_call: TRBJ1-1; cdr3_aa: ASSIGRGSTEAF
cdr3_length: 13; v_call: TRBV19; j_call: TRBJ2-2; cdr3_aa: ASSIGRPTTGELF
cdr3_length: 14; v_call: TRBV6-5; j_call: TRBJ2-7; cdr3_aa: ASSYSSSGAPHEQY
cdr3_length: 10; v_call: TRBV7-2; j_call: TRBJ2-7; cdr3_aa: ASSLGQGKQY
cdr3_length: 14; v_call: TRBV21-1; j_call: TRBJ1-2; cdr3_aa: ASSRDRALRGYGYT
cdr3_length: 10; v_call: TRBV6-5; j_call: TRBJ1-2; cdr3_aa: ASRTENYGYT
cdr3_length: 13; v_call: TRBV7-8; j_call: TRBJ2-7; cdr3_aa: ASSLETSGPYEQY
cdr3_length: 13; v_call: TRBV5-5; j_call: TRBJ2-1; cdr3_aa: ASSLTPYANNEQF
cdr3_length: 11; v_call: TRBV11-2; j_call: TRBJ2-1; cdr3_aa: ASSLDLGNEQF
cdr3_length: 13; v_call: TRBV7-6; j_call: TRBJ1-3; cdr3_aa: ASSLVGSSGNTIY
cdr3_length: 16; v_call: TRBV7-8; j_call: TRBJ1-2; cdr3_aa: ASSRTTWGQGTNYGYT
cdr3_length: 15; v_call: TRBV11-3; j_call: TRBJ2-1; cdr3_aa: ASSSSLAGGGHNEQF
cdr3_length: 10; v_call: TRBV29-1; j_call: TRBJ1-1; cdr3_aa: SVAGGNTEAF
cdr3_length: 16; v_call: TRBV3-1/TRBV3-2; j_call: TRBJ2-7; cdr3_aa: ASSQQGASGRAGYEQY
cdr3_length: 13; v_call: TRBV6-5; j_call: TRBJ2-7; cdr3_aa: ASSSPRGASDEQY
cdr3_length: 14; v_call: TRBV4-2; j_call: TRBJ1-5; cdr3_aa: ASSQVLGTGHQPQH
cdr3_length: 10; v_call: TRBV6-4; j_call: TRBJ2-2; cdr3_aa: ASRPPTGELF
cdr3_length: 15; v_call: TRBV5-5; j_call: TRBJ1-2; cdr3_aa: ASSLTGTGGVNYGYT
cdr3_length: 12; v_call: TRBV7-9; j_call: TRBJ2-2; cdr3_aa: ASGLAYNTGELF
cdr3_length: 15; v_call: TRBV2; j_call: TRBJ1-1; cdr3_aa: ASSEPLRSRPNTEAF
cdr3_length: 14; v_call: TRBV5-1; j_call: TRBJ2-1; cdr3_aa: ASSLATGTGFNEQF
cdr3_length: 11; v_call: TRBV6-2/TRBV6-3; j_call: TRBJ2-1; cdr3_aa: ASSYRQGGEQF